Shown below are 13 T cell receptor beta chains from a single sample sequenced in a study of OX40 agonist ivuxolimab in advanced cancers. The library was obtained by the immunoSEQ multiplex PCR assay. Not all clones reach the TCRdb copy of this immuneACCESS table, which keeps in-frame sequences only. Checked studies attribute under half of the gap to unresolved V genes and leave the rest unexplained. This sample gives approximately 82,000 clones in total; 84% of them show up just once. The ten top clones hold 25% of the sample. This material consisted of CD4+ or CD8+ T cells sorted from blood, taken in a trial of the OX40 agonist ivuxolimab. Receptors were obtained from an adult with an advanced solid tumor such as melanoma, head and neck, liver or kidney cancer.

This chain links TRBV7-9 with TRBJ2-7; D is unclear. Germline assignment: CDR1 SEHNR and CDR2 FQNEAQ (reference sequence). The CDR3 has 13 residues. V gave up 1 base and J gave up 2 bases, with 6 bases separating them. The CDR3 reads CASSLGSTYEQYF. The CDR3, as DNA: TGTGCCAGCAGCTTAGGTAGCACCTACGAGCAGTACTTC.

This clone was picked up one time. This chain links TRBV5-1 with TRBJ2-5; 8 bases line up with TRBD2. Germline V lookup: CDR1 SGHRS, CDR2 YFSETQ. CDR3 length equals 16 residues. V trimming: 4 bases; J trimming: 5 bases; junction bases outside the gene matches: 13. The CDR3 DNA follows: TGCGCCAGCAGCATAAGAGGGGGGGGACTAGAGGAGACCCAGTACTTC. Its protein product is CASSIRGGGLEETQYF.

CDR3: CASSVTSSPTDTQYF. The CDR3 region has the DNA TGTGCCAGCAGTGTAACTAGCAGCCCCACAGATACGCAGTATTTT. This sequence joins TRBV25-1 and TRBJ2-3; possibly TRBD2 for D (6 bases). The CDR3 extends over 15 amino acids. V lost 4 bases, J lost 2 bases, and 13 bases lay in between. Germline CDR1 reads MGHDK; CDR2 reads SYGVNS.

CDR3 in amino acids: CASSLSGAEAFF. Here the CDR3 DNA reads TGTGCCAGCAGTTTGAGCGGGGCTGAAGCTTTCTTT. The V gene is TRBV28, the J gene TRBJ1-1; D is unresolved. CDR3 length equals 12 residues. Germline V gene sequence: CDR1 MDHEN, CDR2 SYDVKM. V was trimmed by 3 bases and J by 6 bases, leaving 8 bases between them.

The chain couples TRBV19 to TRBJ2-7, with D tentatively TRBD1 or TRBD2 (5 bases each). This CDR3 is 16 amino acids long. V gave up 6 bases and J gave up 2 bases, with 20 bases separating them. From germline, CDR1 is LNHDA and CDR2 SQIVND (reference sequence). The CDR3 sequence: CASRPPGARTPYEQYF. Written as DNA, the CDR3 is TGTGCCAGTAGACCACCCGGGGCGAGGACTCCCTACGAGCAGTACTTC.

The chain employs TRBV15 and TRBJ1-2; D is unresolved. The CDR3 runs 14 residues. Trimming left V 0 bases short and J 6 bases short, with 11 bases between. The germline V gene encodes CDR1 LNHNV and CDR2 YYDKDF (reference sequence). The CDR3 DNA reads as TGTGCCACCAGCAGAGATGGTGGGCTGAATGGCTACACCTTC. Amino acids: CATSRDGGLNGYTF.

The J gene is TRBJ1-4, the V gene TRBV5-4, with no clear D. The V and J ends lost 0 bases and 7 bases respectively, with 10 bases between them. This CDR3 region has 14 residues. Germline V gene data show CDR1 as SGHNT and CDR2 as YYREEE (reference sequence). DNA for the CDR3: TGTGCCAGCAGCTTGGAGGGTGCCACTGAAAAACTGTTTTTT. This gives the protein CASSLEGATEKLFF.

This rearrangement joins TRBV7-9 to TRBJ1-4; D is undetermined. Germline-derived CDR1 and CDR2 are SEHNR and FQNEAQ (reference sequence). This CDR3 comprises 13 residues. V lost 5 bases and J 4 bases, leaving 8 bases between the germline ends. The CDR3 region is CASSPSVNEKLFF. The CDR3 bases are TGTGCCAGCAGCCCCTCCGTTAATGAAAAACTGTTTTTT. The whole variable domain, filled in from reference TRBV7-9 and TRBJ1-4, reads DTGVSQNPRHKITKRGQNVTFRCDPISEHNRLYWYRQTLGQGPEFLTYFQNEAQLEKSRLLSDRFSAERPKGSFSTLEIQRTEQGDSAMYLCASSPSVNEKLFFGSGTQLSVL.

The chain recombines TRBV5-1 with TRBJ1-2; D is uncertain. The V end lost 0 bases, the J end lost 0 bases, and 6 bases lay between the germline ends. The CDR3 covers 14 residues. Germline V gene lookup returns CDR1 SGHRS and CDR2 YFSETQ. CDR3 DNA: TGCGCCAGCAGCTTGGACGAATCTAACTATGGCTACACCTTC. It translates to CASSLDESNYGYTF.

The chain combines TRBV21-1 with TRBJ2-3; TRBD1 is the table's D call, not checked against the DNA. TRBV21-1 is assigned pseudogene status. The CDR3 runs 14 residues. This chain's CDR3 is CASWDRGQGDTQYF. CDR3 nucleotide sequence: TGTGCCAGCTGGGACAGGGGGCAGGGTGATACGCAGTATTTT.

V usage is TRBV6-1 and J usage is TRBJ2-3, with D perhaps matching TRBD1 (5 bases). The CDR3 sequence is 16 residues long. Trimming cost V 0 bases and J 4 bases, with 14 bases left between them. Germline CDR1 MNHNS, CDR2 SASEGT. The CDR3 nucleotides are TGTGCCAGCAGTGAAGCCAGGACCCAAGGGGCAGATACGCAGTATTTT. It is translated as CASSEARTQGADTQYF.

V and J are TRBV5-1 and TRBJ2-2, with D possibly matching TRBD2 (6 bases). Trimming shortened V by 0 bases and J by 0 bases, and 9 bases separated the two germline ends. The CDR3 has 16 residues. Germline loops: CDR1 SGHRS, CDR2 YFSETQ. The DNA of the CDR3 is TGCGCCAGCAGCTTGGAAGGAGGGGCGAACACCGGGGAGCTGTTTTTT. As protein: CASSLEGGANTGELFF.

With regard to this clone: An end of the junction differs from the germline gene, which may be a read error. The chain joins TRBV4-1 to TRBJ2-1, with 13 bases identical to TRBD2. Germline-derived CDR1 and CDR2 are MGHRA and YSYEKL. The CDR3 totals 15 residues. CDR3 DNA sequence: TGCGCCAGCCGCCAGGGACTAGCGGGGTCGAATGAGCAGTTCTTC. Its translation is CASRQGLAGSNEQFF.